This T cell receptor beta chain originates from a study of blood T cell repertoires in COVID-19. At the level of the study: Italy, Spain and the United States were the sources of the convalescent and acute COVID-19 samples.

As originally analysed: Counts of nucleated cells, estimated from reference gene primer amplification, were obtained. Here immunoSEQ multiplex PCR was the method, and the copy in TCRdb shows in-frame clones only, minus some. D and trimming were read from the DNA, whereas the V and J calls and clone size are those reported in that table. The sample carries tens of thousands of clones, 68% recorded once. Between the trimmed V and J ends, which lost 4 bases and 11 bases, there was a span of 23 bases. CDR3 length: 15 amino acids. Germline CDR1 and CDR2: MGHRA and YSYEKL. The gene calls are TRBV4-1 and TRBJ1-2; weak D call: TRBD1 (6 bases). Sequenced sample: peripheral blood. The sequence was obtained from a woman aged 65 to 85 with acute or convalescent COVID-19. The CDR3: CASSPQGQDLRGYTF. In nucleotides, the CDR3 is TGCGCCAGCAGCCCCCAGGGACAAGACTTAAGGGGGTACACCTTC.